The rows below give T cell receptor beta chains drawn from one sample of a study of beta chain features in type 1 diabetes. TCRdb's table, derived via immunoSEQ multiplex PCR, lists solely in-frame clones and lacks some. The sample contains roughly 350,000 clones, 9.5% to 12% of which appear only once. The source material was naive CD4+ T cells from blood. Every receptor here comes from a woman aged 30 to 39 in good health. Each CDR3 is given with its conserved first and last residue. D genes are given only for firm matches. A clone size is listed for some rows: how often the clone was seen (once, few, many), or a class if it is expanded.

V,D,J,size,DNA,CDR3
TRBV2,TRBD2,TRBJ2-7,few,TGTGCCAGCCTCGGACTAGCGGGAGGGTCGTACGAGCCGCAGTACTTC,CASLGLAGGSYEPQYF
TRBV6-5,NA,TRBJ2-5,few,TGTGCCAGCAGCCCGGGAGTGGGCGAGACCCAGTACTTC,CASSPGVGETQYF
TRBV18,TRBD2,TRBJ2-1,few,TGTGCCAGCTCACCAACTAGCGGGAGGGCCGGTGAGCAGTTCTTC,CASSPTSGRAGEQFF
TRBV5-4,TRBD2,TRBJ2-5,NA,TGTGCCAGCAGCTTGACTAGCGGGAGGTTTGAGACCCAGTACTTC,CASSLTSGRFETQYF
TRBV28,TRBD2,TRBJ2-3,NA,TGTGCCAGCAGCTCCCGAGCTAGCGGGAGGGCCCAAGATACGCAGTATTTT,CASSSRASGRAQDTQYF
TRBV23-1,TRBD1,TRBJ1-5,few,TGCGCCAGCTCCGACCGGTTGACAGGGGCGTCTCAGCCCCAGCATTTT,CASSDRLTGASQPQHF
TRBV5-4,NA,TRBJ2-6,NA,TGTGCCAGCAGCTTGGGACAGACCGATTGGGGGGCCAACGTCCTGACTTTC,CASSLGQTDWGANVLTF
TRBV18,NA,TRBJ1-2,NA,TGTGCCAGCTCACCATCCGAGGACTATGGCTACACCTTC,CASSPSEDYGYTF
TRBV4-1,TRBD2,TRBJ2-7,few,TGCGCCAGCAGCCAAGCCCCACTAGCGGGGGGAGGGAACGAGCAGTACTTC,CASSQAPLAGGGNEQYF
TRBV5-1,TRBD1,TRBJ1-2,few,TGCGCCAGCAGCTTGACGGGACAGGGTCAAGGCTACACCTTC,CASSLTGQGQGYTF
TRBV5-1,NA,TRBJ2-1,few,TGCGCCAGCAGCTTGGTGGCGGGCTCCTACAATGAGCAGTTCTTC,CASSLVAGSYNEQFF
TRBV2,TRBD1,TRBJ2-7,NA,TGTGCCAGCAGTCGCGGGCAGGGGGCGAGCTCCTACGAGCAGTACTTC,CASSRGQGASSYEQYF
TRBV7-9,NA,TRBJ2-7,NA,TGTGCCAGCAGCACCGGACAGGGAGGGTTCTACGAGCAGTACTTC,CASSTGQGGFYEQYF
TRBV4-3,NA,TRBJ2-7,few,TGCGCCAGCAGCCAAGCGGCCTCCGGCGGGATCCTCTACGAGCAGTACTTC,CASSQAASGGILYEQYF
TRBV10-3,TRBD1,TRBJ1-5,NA,TGTGCCATCAGAGGGACAGGGGATAGCAATCAGCCCCAGCATTTT,CAIRGTGDSNQPQHF
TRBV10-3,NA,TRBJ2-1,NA,TGTGCCATCAGTGAGTCGAGCCTCAATGAGCAGTTCTTC,CAISESSLNEQFF
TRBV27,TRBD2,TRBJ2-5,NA,TGTGCCAGCAGGACTAGCTTTGAGACCCAGTACTTC,CASRTSFETQYF
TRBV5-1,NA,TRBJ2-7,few,TGCGCCAGCAGCCCGAGCTCCTACGAGCAGTACTTC,CASSPSSYEQYF
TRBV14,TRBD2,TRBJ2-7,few,TGTGCCAGCAGCCAGCGGACTAGCGGGAGTAAGGACGAGCAGTACTTC,CASSQRTSGSKDEQYF
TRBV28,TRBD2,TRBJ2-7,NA,TGTGCCAGCAGTTTACCCGGGGTAGCGGGATCTGAGCAGTACTTC,CASSLPGVAGSEQYF
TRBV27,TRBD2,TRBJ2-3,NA,TGTGCCAGCAGTTTACCGGGACTAGCGGGAGCAGATACGCAGTATTTT,CASSLPGLAGADTQYF
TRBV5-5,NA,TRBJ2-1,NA,TGTGCCAGCAGCTCCGGGTCCGGGTCCAATGAGCAGTTCTTC,CASSSGSGSNEQFF
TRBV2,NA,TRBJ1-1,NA,TGTGCCAGCGGGGGTACTTGGGGGCAATCTGAAGCTTTCTTT,CASGGTWGQSEAFF
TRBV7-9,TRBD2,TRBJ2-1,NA,TGTGCCAGCAGCTTGGCAGCGGGAGGTTGGAATGAGCAGTTCTTC,CASSLAAGGWNEQFF
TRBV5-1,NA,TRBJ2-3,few,TGCGCCAGCAGCTTGCGGGCAGGGGACACAGATACGCAGTATTTT,CASSLRAGDTDTQYF
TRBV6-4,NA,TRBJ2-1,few,TGTGCCAGCAGGCTAGAAATGAGCTCCTACAATGAGCAGTTCTTC,CASRLEMSSYNEQFF
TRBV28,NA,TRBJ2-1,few,TGTGCCAGCAGTTTAACCTTTTTGTCGGGTGATGAGCAGTTCTTC,CASSLTFLSGDEQFF
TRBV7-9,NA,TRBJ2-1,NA,TGTGCCAGCAGCTTACTTTCGCGGGTCTCCTACAATGAGCAGTTCTTC,CASSLLSRVSYNEQFF
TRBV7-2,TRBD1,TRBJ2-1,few,TGTGCCAGCACCAAAGCGAGGGGGCGTAATGAGCAGTTCTTC,CASTKARGRNEQFF
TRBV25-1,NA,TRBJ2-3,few,TGTGCCAGCAGTGAATATACCGCGAGCACAGATACGCAGTATTTT,CASSEYTASTDTQYF
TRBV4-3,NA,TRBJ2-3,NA,TGCGCCAGCAGCCAAGCTTCTAGCCCAGATACGCAGTATTTT,CASSQASSPDTQYF
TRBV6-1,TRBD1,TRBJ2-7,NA,TGTGCCAGCAGCGACAGGGCCAGGGGGACCTACGAGCAGTACTTC,CASSDRARGTYEQYF
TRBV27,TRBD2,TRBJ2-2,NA,TGTGCCAGCAGTTTACTAGCGGGAGGGCCCGGGGAGCTGTTTTTT,CASSLLAGGPGELFF
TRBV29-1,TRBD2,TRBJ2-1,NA,TGCAGCGTTGAAGCTCGAGCCGGGACTAGCGGGAGAGGGGGTGAGTTCTTC,CSVEARAGTSGRGGEFF
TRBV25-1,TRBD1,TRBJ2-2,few,TGTGCCAGCAGTGAATTGCCCGGGACAGGGGCCGGGGAGCTGTTTTTT,CASSELPGTGAGELFF
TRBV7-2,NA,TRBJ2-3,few,TGTGCCAGCAGCTTAACGGTGTTAGCGGAGACAGATACGCAGTATTTT,CASSLTVLAETDTQYF
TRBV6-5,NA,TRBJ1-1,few,TGTGCCAGCAGTTACTCAGCCGGGGGTGAGACTGAAGCTTTCTTT,CASSYSAGGETEAFF
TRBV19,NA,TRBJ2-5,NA,TGTGCCAGTAGTATGGTACGAGGGAGTGGCCAAGAGACCCAGTACTTC,CASSMVRGSGQETQYF
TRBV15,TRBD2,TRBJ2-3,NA,TGTGCCACCAGCAGAGGGGTAGCGGGTACTAGCACAGATACGCAGTATTTT,CATSRGVAGTSTDTQYF
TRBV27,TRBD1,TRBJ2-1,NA,TGTGCCAGCATTCCCGGGACAGGGGGAAATGAGCAGTTCTTC,CASIPGTGGNEQFF
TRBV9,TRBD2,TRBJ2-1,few,TGTGCCAGCAGCGGGACTAGCGGGATGGGGGACAATGAGCAGTTCTTC,CASSGTSGMGDNEQFF
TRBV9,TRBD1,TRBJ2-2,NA,TGTGCCAGCAGCCGACAGGGGGCCTCCGCGAACACCGGGGAGCTGTTTTTT,CASSRQGASANTGELFF
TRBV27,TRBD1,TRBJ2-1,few,TGTGCCAGCGGGGCGGGGACAGGGGTATACAATGAGCAGTTCTTC,CASGAGTGVYNEQFF
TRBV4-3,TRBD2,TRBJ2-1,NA,TGCGCCAGCGTCGACAGCGGGGGCCGCAATGAGCAGTTCTTC,CASVDSGGRNEQFF
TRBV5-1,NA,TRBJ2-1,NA,TGCGCCAGCAGCTTGAGGGGTAGCGGATACAATGAGCAGTTCTTC,CASSLRGSGYNEQFF
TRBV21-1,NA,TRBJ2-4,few,TGTGCCAGCGTTCGAGCCCCAAGAAACATTCAGTACTTC,CASVRAPRNIQYF
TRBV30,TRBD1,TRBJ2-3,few,TGTGCCTGGAGCCCTGCCGGGACAGGGAGCACAGATACGCAGTATTTT,CAWSPAGTGSTDTQYF
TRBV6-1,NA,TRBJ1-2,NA,TGTGCCAGCAGTGAATCCCCCACAAACTATGGCTACACCTTC,CASSESPTNYGYTF
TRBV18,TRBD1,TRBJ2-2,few,TGTGCCAGCTCACCGCCAACGCAGGGGGCGGCCGGGGAGCTGTTTTTT,CASSPPTQGAAGELFF